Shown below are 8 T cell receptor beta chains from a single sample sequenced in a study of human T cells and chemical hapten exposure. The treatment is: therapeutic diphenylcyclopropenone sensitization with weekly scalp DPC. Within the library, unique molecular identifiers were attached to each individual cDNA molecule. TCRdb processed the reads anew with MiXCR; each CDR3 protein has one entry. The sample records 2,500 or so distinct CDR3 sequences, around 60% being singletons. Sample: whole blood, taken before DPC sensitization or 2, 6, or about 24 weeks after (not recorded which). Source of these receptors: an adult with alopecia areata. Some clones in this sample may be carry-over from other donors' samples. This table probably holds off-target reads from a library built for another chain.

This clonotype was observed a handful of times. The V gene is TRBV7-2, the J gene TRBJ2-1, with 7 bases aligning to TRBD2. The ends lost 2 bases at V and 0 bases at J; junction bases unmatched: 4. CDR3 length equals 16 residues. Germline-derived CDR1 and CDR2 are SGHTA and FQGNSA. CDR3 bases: TGTGCCAGCAGCTTAAGCGGGGTTAGCTCCTACAATGAGCAGTTCTTC. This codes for CASSLSGVSSYNEQFF.

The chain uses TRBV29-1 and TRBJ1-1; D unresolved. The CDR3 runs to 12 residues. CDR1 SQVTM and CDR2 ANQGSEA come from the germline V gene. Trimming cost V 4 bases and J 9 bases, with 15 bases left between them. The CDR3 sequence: CSVVAEAEQAFF. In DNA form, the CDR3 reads TGCAGCGTTGTGGCGGAGGCCGAACAAGCTTTCTTT.

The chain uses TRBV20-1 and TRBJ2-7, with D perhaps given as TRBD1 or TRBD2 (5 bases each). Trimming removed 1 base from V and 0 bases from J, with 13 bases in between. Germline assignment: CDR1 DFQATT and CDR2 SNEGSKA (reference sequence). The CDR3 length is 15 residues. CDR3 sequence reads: CSARVRDGSSYEQYF. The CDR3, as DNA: TGCAGTGCTAGAGTCAGGGACGGTAGCTCCTACGAGCAGTACTTC.

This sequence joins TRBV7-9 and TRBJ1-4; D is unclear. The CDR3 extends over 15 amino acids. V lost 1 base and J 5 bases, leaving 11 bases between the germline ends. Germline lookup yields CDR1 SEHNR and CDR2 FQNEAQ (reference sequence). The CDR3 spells CASSLEGGNNEKLFF. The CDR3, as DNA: TGTGCCAGCAGCTTAGAAGGCGGGAACAATGAAAAACTGTTTTTT.

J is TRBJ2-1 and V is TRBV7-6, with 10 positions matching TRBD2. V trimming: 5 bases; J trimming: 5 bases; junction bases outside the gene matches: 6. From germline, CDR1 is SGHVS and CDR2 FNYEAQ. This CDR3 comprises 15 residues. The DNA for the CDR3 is TGTGCCAGCAGCAAAGGACTAGCGGAGAACAATGAGCAGTTCTTC. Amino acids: CASSKGLAENNEQFF.

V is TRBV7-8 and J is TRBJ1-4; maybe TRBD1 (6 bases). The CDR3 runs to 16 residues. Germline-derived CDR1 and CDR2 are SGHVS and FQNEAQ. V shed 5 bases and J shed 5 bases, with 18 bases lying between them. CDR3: CASSRAPGQLNEKLFF. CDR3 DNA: TGTGCCAGCAGCCGAGCTCCGGGACAACTAAATGAAAAACTGTTTTTT. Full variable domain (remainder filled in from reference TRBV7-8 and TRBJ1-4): GAGVSQSPRYKVAKRGQDVALRCDPISGHVSLFWYQQALGQGPEFLTYFQNEAQLDKSGLPSDRFFAERPEGSVSTLKIQRTQQEDSAVYLCASSRAPGQLNEKLFFGSGTQLSVL.

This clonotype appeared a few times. Written as DNA, the CDR3 is TGTGCCAGCAGCCCCGACAGCACAGATACGCAGTATTTT. This encodes CASSPDSTDTQYF. The rearrangement links TRBV5-4 to TRBJ2-3; no definite D call. Germline V gene data show CDR1 as SGHNT and CDR2 as YYREEE (reference sequence). Trimming removed 4 bases from V and 0 bases from J, with 6 bases in between. The CDR3 totals 13 residues.

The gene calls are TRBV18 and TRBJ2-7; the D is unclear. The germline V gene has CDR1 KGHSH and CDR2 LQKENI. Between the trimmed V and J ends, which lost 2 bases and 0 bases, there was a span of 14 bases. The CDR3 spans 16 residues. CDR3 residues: CASSPIPPGSSYEQYF. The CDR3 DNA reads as TGTGCCAGCTCACCAATACCGCCGGGCAGCTCCTACGAGCAGTACTTC.